The sequence of this T cell receptor (beta chain) was determined in a study of blood T cell repertoires in COVID-19. Study-level background: Samples representing acute and convalescent COVID-19 were sourced from the United States, Italy and Spain.

Participants came from around 25 US areas, aged roughly 18 to 89 years. Participants reported their clinical history, and cohort assignment relied on those reports. As handled by the study authors: Amplification of reference gene primers provided the estimated nucleated cell counts. Profiled with immunoSEQ multiplex PCR; TCRdb holds only in-frame clones, not every one. V and J calls plus clone size are reproduced from that table; the DNA served to infer D and trimming. This sample yields 150,000 to 200,000 clones, of which 60% to 80% are seen a single time; approximately 14% belongs to the top ten. In germline, CDR1 is SGHVS, CDR2 FQNEAQ. V lost 2 bases to trimming and J lost 4 bases, with 8 bases between them. This CDR3 has 14 amino acids.

Sample: PBMCs or T cells enriched from blood (not recorded which). The chain is built from TRBV7-8 and TRBJ2-2; D is perhaps TRBD2 (6 bases). This receptor was obtained from a man aged 55 to 69 who had been exposed to COVID-19. The CDR3 loop reads CASSLRGGTGELFF. The CDR3 DNA reads as TGTGCCAGCAGCTTACGGGGAGGCACCGGGGAGCTGTTTTTT.